The rows below give T cell receptor beta chains drawn from one sample of a study of T cells after yellow fever vaccination. TCRdb itself ran the 5' RACE reads through MiXCR, one entry per CDR3 protein. In the table there are some 350,000 distinct CDR3 sequences, 3% to 4.5% of which are singletons. Here the sequenced sample was PBMCs, taken 5 days after the yellow fever booster vaccination. These receptors were collected from a man between 18 and 29 years old who received the YFV17D yellow fever vaccine. The CDR3 runs from the conserved cysteine through the conserved F or W. A D gene is named only where the DNA matches it firmly. Clone size appears in some rows only: once, few, many, or a class for an expanded clone.

V	J	D	size	DNA	CDR3
TRBV7-2	TRBJ1-5	NA	NA	TGTGCCAGCAGCTTAGAAACGAGCAATCAGCCCCAGCATTTT	CASSLETSNQPQHF
TRBV6-6	TRBJ2-5	TRBD1	few	TGTGCCAGCAGTTATCGGACAGGGGGCGAGACCCAGTACTTC	CASSYRTGGETQYF
TRBV4-3	TRBJ1-4	TRBD1	NA	TGCGCCAGCAGCCAAAACTTCAGGGGGTACCGTGAAAAACTGTTTTTT	CASSQNFRGYREKLFF
TRBV29-1	TRBJ1-6	NA	few	TGCAGCGTTGATCTAGGGGCAGGCTTTAATTCACCCCTCCACTTT	CSVDLGAGFNSPLHF
TRBV12-3/TRBV12-4	TRBJ1-2	NA	few	TGTGCCAGCAGTTTGTTTCCAGGGAACTATGGCTACACCTTC	CASSLFPGNYGYTF
TRBV20-1	TRBJ2-1	TRBD2	many	TGCAGTGCTTGGGGGGGTTCCAGCTCCTACAATGAGCAGTTCTTC	CSAWGGSSSYNEQFF
TRBV27	TRBJ2-1	NA	few	TGTGCCAGCAGTTTATCTGTACCGGTGTATGATGAGCAGTTCTTC	CASSLSVPVYDEQFF
TRBV10-3	TRBJ2-2	TRBD1	few	TGTGCCATCAGGCGGACCGTGACAGGGGATGGCGGGGAGCTGTTTTTT	CAIRRTVTGDGGELFF
TRBV18	TRBJ2-3	NA	NA	TGTGCCAGCTCACAATCGAACTGGCGGCTCGGCACAGATACGCAGTATTTT	CASSQSNWRLGTDTQYF
TRBV6-5	TRBJ2-3	NA	many	TGTGCCAGCCGTCCCACGGCGGCAGATACGCAGTATTTT	CASRPTAADTQYF
TRBV10-3	TRBJ2-7	NA	many	TGTGCCATCAGTGAGAGGCAGGGTATTTACGAGCAGTACTTC	CAISERQGIYEQYF
TRBV5-1	TRBJ1-3	NA	few	TGCGCCAGCAGCTACAAGGAGGTCAGAGACTCTGGAAACACCATATATTTT	CASSYKEVRDSGNTIYF
TRBV24-1	TRBJ2-2	TRBD2	few	TGTGCCACCAGTGAACCGCTAGCGGGGGGTATCACCGGGGAGCTGTTTTTT	CATSEPLAGGITGELFF
TRBV4-3	TRBJ1-2	NA	many	TGCGCCAGCAGCCAGACCGACAGGTTCTATGGCTACACCTTC	CASSQTDRFYGYTF
TRBV5-4	TRBJ2-3	TRBD2	NA	TGTGCCAGCAGCTTGTGGGTAGCGGGGGGGTTATCCACAGATACGCAGTATTTT	CASSLWVAGGLSTDTQYF
TRBV3-2	TRBJ2-1	NA	few	TGTGCCAGCAGCCAAGATCTCCAATGTGGAAATGAGCAGTTCTTC	CASSQDLQCGNEQFF
TRBV11-3	TRBJ2-7	NA	NA	TGTGCCAGCAGCCCCACAGGGGAGGGCTCCTACGAGCAGTACTTC	CASSPTGEGSYEQYF
TRBV7-6	TRBJ2-6	NA	NA	TGTGCCAGCAGTGGTGGATCGGGTATGGGGGCCAACGTCCTGACTTTC	CASSGGSGMGANVLTF
TRBV4-1	TRBJ1-4	NA	NA	TGCGCCAGCAGCCGAGAAACAGGGCGCGGATCTGAAAAACTGTTTTTT	CASSRETGRGSEKLFF
TRBV5-1	TRBJ1-6	TRBD1	many	TGCGCCAGCAGCTTGTCGCCGGGACAGGAGACTTCACCCCTCCACTTT	CASSLSPGQETSPLHF
TRBV20-1	TRBJ2-3	NA	few	TGCAGTGCTACCCCCAGGAGCGGGCTCACAGATACGCAGTATTTT	CSATPRSGLTDTQYF
TRBV7-9	TRBJ2-3	NA	many	TGTGCCAGCAGCTTAGTGGCATCAGATACGCAGTATTTT	CASSLVASDTQYF
TRBV3-1	TRBJ2-1	NA	NA	TGTGCCAGCAGCCAGTTCCAGGGCTCCTACAATGAGCAGTTCTTC	CASSQFQGSYNEQFF
TRBV7-9	TRBJ2-5	NA	many	TGTGCCAGCAGCTCGCCGGGAGCTAAAGAGACCCAGTACTTC	CASSSPGAKETQYF
TRBV25-1	TRBJ1-2	NA	few	TGTGCCAGCAGCGAACGTGGATACTATGGCTACACCTTC	CASSERGYYGYTF
TRBV5-6	TRBJ1-1	NA	few	TGTGCCAGCACCCCGGCGGTGATGAACACTGAAGCTTTCTTT	CASTPAVMNTEAFF
TRBV5-1	TRBJ1-1	TRBD1	NA	TGCGCCAGCAGCTTCCGACAGGGCCCCCTGAACACTGAAGCTTTCTTT	CASSFRQGPLNTEAFF
TRBV5-8	TRBJ1-2	TRBD1	few	TGTGCCAGCAACAGGGGGCCAAGCTATGGCTACACCTTC	CASNRGPSYGYTF
TRBV20-1	TRBJ2-3	NA	NA	TGCAGTGCTAGAGGTCAAATCCGCAGGGCCGCACACCATACGCAGTATTTT	CSARGQIRRAAHHTQYF
TRBV5-4	TRBJ1-2	TRBD1	NA	TGTGCCAGCAGCATCTGGACAGGCGGCGAGACCTTC	CASSIWTGGETF
TRBV5-1	TRBJ1-1	NA	many	TGCGCCAGCAGCTTGGCAGATAACACTGAAGCTTTCTTT	CASSLADNTEAFF
TRBV5-1	TRBJ2-5	NA	many	TGCGCCAGCAGGGGGCTAACGGGGCAAGAGACCCAGTACTTC	CASRGLTGQETQYF
TRBV12-3/TRBV12-4	TRBJ2-5	NA	NA	TGTGCCAGCAGTCGTTGGCAGGGGGGGGAGACCCAGTACTTC	CASSRWQGGETQYF
TRBV5-5	TRBJ2-6	NA	few	TGTGCCAGCAGCTTGGGACAGCACTCTGGGGCCAACGTCCTGACTTTC	CASSLGQHSGANVLTF
TRBV28	TRBJ2-1	TRBD1	NA	TGTGCCAGCAGGCCGGGACAGATTTACAATGAGCAGTTCTTC	CASRPGQIYNEQFF
TRBV11-2	TRBJ2-5	NA	many	TGTGCCAGCCAAGTGGGGAGAGATCAGACCCAGTACTTC	CASQVGRDQTQYF
TRBV4-1	TRBJ2-7	NA	many	TGCGCCAGCAGCCAAGGGAGGGGGAACCGCCACGAGCAGTACTTC	CASSQGRGNRHEQYF
TRBV19	TRBJ2-7	NA	few	TGTGCCGGACGGGGGATTCTTTACTCCTACGAGCAGTACTTC	CAGRGILYSYEQYF
TRBV24-1	TRBJ2-2	NA	many	TGTGCCACCAGGCGCACCGGGGAGCTGTTTTTT	CATRRTGELFF
TRBV5-4	TRBJ2-1	NA	many	TGTGCCAGCGCCCTTGATGGTGGCGGGGACAATGAGCAGTTCTTC	CASALDGGGDNEQFF
TRBV12-3/TRBV12-4	TRBJ1-5	NA	NA	TGTGCCAGCAGTAGGAGGGTACGGGGCAATCAGCCCCAGCATTTT	CASSRRVRGNQPQHF
TRBV5-1	TRBJ2-3	NA	NA	TGCGCCAGCAGCTTGTTCGGCCAGGAATCAGATACGCAGTATTTT	CASSLFGQESDTQYF
TRBV12-3/TRBV12-4	TRBJ2-5	NA	many	TGTGCCAGCAGTTCCTTGAACAGACAAGAGACCCAGTACTTC	CASSSLNRQETQYF
TRBV12-3/TRBV12-4	TRBJ2-7	TRBD1	few	TGTGCCAGCAGGAGACAGGGAAACGAGCAGTACTTC	CASRRQGNEQYF
TRBV12-3/TRBV12-4	TRBJ1-5	NA	NA	TGTGCCAGCAGCCCACAGGGAGGTTCGGTCGGTCAGCCCCAGCATTTT	CASSPQGGSVGQPQHF